A single T cell receptor beta chain is shown here with its context. The ends lost 9 bases at V and 3 bases at J; junction bases unmatched: 9. The CDR3 contains 14 residues. The authors reverse transcribed about 0.45 to 1 ug RNA with random hexamers. One entry per CDR3 protein, called by TCRdb with MiXCR from the immunoSEQ multiplex PCR reads. The sample records a few hundred thousand distinct CDR3 sequences, roughly 96% being singletons. This sample stems from a study of CD8 T cells in Susac syndrome. The TCR was taken from a human donor with multiple sclerosis. V usage is TRBV12-3 or TRBV12-4 and J usage is TRBJ1-1, with 8 positions matching TRBD1. Material: CD4+ T cells from PBMCs. The DNA of the CDR3 is TGTGCCAGTACCAAACAGGGGGTAGACACTGAAGCTTTCTTT. It yields the protein CASTKQGVDTEAFF.